This TCR beta chain was sequenced in a study of CD8 T cells in ankylosing spondylitis. Study-wide findings and caveats: The clones that were linked to disease were reported to be significantly enriched in matched synovial fluid samples from ankylosing spondylitis patients. Disease-linked clones displayed a CD8+ phenotype and appeared relatively rarely in peripheral blood. Seemingly characteristic of ankylosing spondylitis blood was a TCR beta motif consisting of about 8 highly homologous variants. Prior work had noted some motif variants in reactive arthritis blood and synovial fluid.

This CDR3 spans 16 amino acids. Germline V lookup: CDR1 SGHVS, CDR2 FQNEAQ. V trimming: 4 bases; J trimming: 2 bases; junction bases outside the gene matches: 10. The sample holds many counts of this clonotype. Its specificity is not known. Libraries of TCR beta came from quantitative 5'-RACE with molecular barcodes. TCRdb redid the calling of the 5' RACE reads with MiXCR, one entry per CDR3 protein. The top ten hold approximately 30% of the sample, which has tens of thousands of distinct CDR3 sequences, just under 9% seen once. Source material: blood, either unsorted or a sorted T cell fraction (not recorded which). The receptor was isolated from a male donor with ankylosing spondylitis. The chain is built from TRBV7-8 and TRBJ2-7, with TRBD2 identical over 8 bases. Here the CDR3 reads CASSSPLAEEAYEQYF. The CDR3 DNA reads TGTGCCAGCAGCTCACCACTAGCGGAGGAGGCCTACGAGCAGTACTTC.